One sample yielded the 10 T cell receptor beta chains listed below, sequenced in a study of shared clonotypes between healthy human individuals (dated by TCRdb to 2018 to 2020). The library was generated by the immunoSEQ multiplex PCR assay. Entries here come from immuneACCESS through TCRdb and include only in-frame sequences with V and J called. Some clones fail to appear in such tables; in the studies checked, an unresolved V gene covers under half of the shortfall, and the cause of the remainder is unknown. The sample includes 2 million or so clones, with 95% observed a single time. The ten largest make up around 0.13% of the sample. The sample comprised naive CD4+ T cells sorted from blood. The cell subset or site label, read with the paper, signifies: CD45RA+ positively selected. Source of these receptors: a man younger than 35 in good health.

This clone has only one observation. V and J are TRBV10-3 and TRBJ2-1, with D possibly matching TRBD1 (6 bases). The germline CDR1 and CDR2 sequences are ENHRY and SYGVKD. The CDR3 consists of 13 residues. The V end was cut by 4 bases, the J end by 5 bases, with 9 bases between. For the CDR3, the DNA is TGTGCCATCAGTGGCCCAGGGGACAATGAGCAGTTCTTC. Protein: CAISGPGDNEQFF.

The rearrangement joins TRBV18 to TRBJ1-2; the D is unclear. This CDR3 has 14 residues. The germline gives CDR1 KGHSH, CDR2 LQKENI. The V gene lost 3 bases and the J gene lost 0 bases, with 8 bases spanning the gap. In DNA form, the CDR3 reads TGTGCCAGCTCACCGTCAGCCACTAACTATGGCTACACCTTC. Its protein is CASSPSATNYGYTF.

This rearrangement joins TRBV5-4 to TRBJ2-5; TRBD1 might be the D (5 bases). Germline V lookup: CDR1 SGHNT, CDR2 YYREEE (reference sequence). Trimming cost V 3 bases and J 0 bases, with 12 bases left between them. CDR3 length equals 15 residues. Here the CDR3 DNA reads TGTGCCAGCAGCTCCAAGGGGTCGTACCAAGAGACCCAGTACTTC. The encoded protein is CASSSKGSYQETQYF.

The chain joins TRBV4-1 to TRBJ2-1, with D unclear. V lost 5 bases, J lost 8 bases, and 13 bases lay in between. From germline, CDR1 is MGHRA and CDR2 YSYEKL. The CDR3 totals 13 residues. The CDR3: CASSSGPLHEQFF. CDR3 nucleotide sequence: TGCGCCAGCAGCTCAGGACCCCTGCATGAGCAGTTCTTC.

The J gene is TRBJ2-1, the V gene TRBV2; 12 bases line up with TRBD2. CDR3 length: 17 residues. The V gene end was trimmed by 4 bases and the J gene end by 3 bases; junction bases not matched to a gene: 7. Germline V gives CDR1 SNHLY, CDR2 FYNNEI. CDR3 amino acids: CASSASGGALGYNEQFF. The CDR3 region has the DNA TGTGCCAGCAGTGCTAGCGGGGGGGCCTTAGGCTACAATGAGCAGTTCTTC.

V gene TRBV30 combines with J gene TRBJ2-7; 10 bases are shared with TRBD1. Germline V gene sequence: CDR1 GTSNPN, CDR2 SVGIG (reference sequence). This CDR3 region has 14 residues. The ends lost 1 base at V and 2 bases at J; junction bases unmatched: 2. CDR3 sequence (DNA): TGTGCCTGGAGTGGCGGGACAGGGGCCTACGAGCAGTACTTC. This sequence encodes CAWSGGTGAYEQYF.

Concerning this clone: Distinct nucleotide sequences in the sample also encode this CDR3. The V and J genes are TRBV30 and TRBJ1-1; D unresolved. Germline assignment: CDR1 GTSNPN and CDR2 SVGIG (reference sequence). The CDR3 covers 13 residues. Deletions cut 0 bases from V and 1 base from J, with 6 bases between. The CDR3 coding sequence is TGTGCCTGGAGTGTAAGGGCGAACACTGAAGCTTTCTTT. This encodes CAWSVRANTEAFF.

Of note for this clone: The same CDR3 arises from other DNA sequences in this sample as well. The chain carries TRBV30 and TRBJ2-3; the D is unclear. V lost 0 bases to trimming and J lost 1 base, with 5 bases between them. The germline CDR1 and CDR2 sequences are GTSNPN and SVGIG (reference sequence). The CDR3 runs 13 residues. The CDR3 spells CAWSVTGTDTQYF. For the CDR3, the DNA is TGTGCCTGGAGTGTTACCGGCACAGATACGCAGTATTTT.

This chain links TRBV28 with TRBJ2-5, with 9 bases matching TRBD1. CDR1 and CDR2 (germline): MDHEN, SYDVKM. The CDR3 loop spans 14 amino acids. V lost 2 bases, J lost 5 bases, and 3 bases stayed unmatched. The CDR3 nucleotides are TGTGCCAGCAGTTTAAAACAGGGGGCGGAGACCCAGTACTTC. This gives the protein CASSLKQGAETQYF.

The rearrangement joins TRBV4-1 to TRBJ2-5; D is ambiguous. The CDR3 has 13 amino acids. The germline gives CDR1 MGHRA, CDR2 YSYEKL. V lost 5 bases and J 4 bases, leaving 11 bases between the germline ends. The CDR3 protein is CASSSTTLETQYF. CDR3 in DNA: TGCGCCAGCAGCTCAACGACCCTAGAGACCCAGTACTTC.